This T cell receptor (beta chain) was captured by sequencing in a study of human T cells and chemical hapten exposure. V gave up 7 bases and J gave up 8 bases, with 11 bases separating them. The CDR3 runs to 12 residues. TCRdb redid the calling of the RACE reads with MiXCR, one entry per CDR3 protein. The sample contains 200,000 to 300,000 distinct CDR3 sequences, about 9% of which appear only once. Time point specified: pre-sensitization, week 0. Treatment specified: therapeutic diphenylcyclopropenone sensitization with weekly scalp DPC. A few counts support this clonotype. Antigen: not known. Overall study findings and caveats: Significantly more large CDR3 similarity clusters were formed by expanded TCRs than by controls.

The chain uses TRBV12-3 or TRBV12-4 and TRBJ2-2; D not certain. The clonotype was recovered from a woman in her 40s with alopecia areata. Some clones in this sample may be carry-over from other donors' samples. The sequenced sample was whole blood, obtained in connection with sensitization to the hapten diphenylcyclopropenone (DPC). CDR3 bases: TGTGCCAGCAACCCTGAAATAGGGGAGCTGTTTTTT. It specifies CASNPEIGELFF.